These 29 T cell receptor beta chains were all obtained from the same sample, sequenced in a study of blood T cell repertoires in COVID-19. Some clones are missing from TCRdb's copy, which holds only in-frame ones; the method was immunoSEQ multiplex PCR. The data show 120,000 to 150,000 clones, 75% to 90% seen once. The sequenced material came from peripheral blood. The receptors were sampled from a man aged 50 or older who had recovered from COVID-19.

V gene TRBV5-6 combines with J gene TRBJ1-1; 8 nucleotides line up with TRBD1. CDR1 is SGHDT and CDR2 is YYEEEE in the germline V gene. Germline trimming cut 4 bases from V and 1 base from J; bases unmatched to any gene: 3. The length of the CDR3 is 14 residues. The CDR3 DNA follows: TGTGCCAGCAGCCGGACAGGGAAGAACACTGAAGCTTTCTTT. This sequence encodes CASSRTGKNTEAFF.

This clone was detected only a few times. The CDR3 is CASSRIQRDTEAFF. The CDR3 nucleotides are TGTGCCAGCAGTAGGATTCAGAGGGACACTGAAGCTTTCTTT. The gene calls are TRBV6-5 and TRBJ1-1; no definite D call. Germline V gene lookup returns CDR1 MNHEY and CDR2 SVGAGI. The V and J ends lost 5 bases and 3 bases respectively, with 13 bases between them. The CDR3 consists of 14 residues.

The V call is TRBV7-2, the J call TRBJ2-3, with 10 bases that match TRBD2. The CDR3 length is 16 residues. Germline CDR1 reads SGHTA; CDR2 reads FQGNSA. Germline trimming cut 3 bases from V and 4 bases from J; bases unmatched to any gene: 7. The DNA of the CDR3 is TGTGCCAGCAGCTTGCGCCCTAGCGGGGGCCCAGATACGCAGTATTTT. Translating it yields CASSLRPSGGPDTQYF.

The chain is built from TRBV5-1 and TRBJ2-6; 10 bases align to TRBD1. This CDR3 comprises 17 residues. J lost 0 bases, V lost 5 bases, and 5 bases had no gene match. CDR1 and CDR2 from the germline V gene are SGHRS and YFSETQ. The CDR3 region is CASSRQGADSGANVLTF. The CDR3 coding sequence is TGCGCCAGCAGTCGACAGGGGGCTGACTCTGGGGCCAACGTCCTGACTTTC. The variable domain in full, with the rest retrieved from reference TRBV5-1 and TRBJ2-6, is KAGVTQTPRYLIKTRGQQVTLSCSPISGHRSVSWYQQTPGQGLQFLFEYFSETQRNKGNFPGRFSGRQFSNSRSEMNVSTLELGDSALYLCASSRQGADSGANVLTFGAGSRLTVL.

The rearrangement joins TRBV2 to TRBJ2-7, with D possibly matching TRBD1 (7 bases). The CDR3 is 14 amino acids. Trimming removed 2 bases at V and 5 bases at J, with 13 bases between. Germline V lookup: CDR1 SNHLY, CDR2 FYNNEI. The chain's CDR3 is CASSERQGGDEQYF. The CDR3 DNA reads as TGTGCCAGCAGTGAACGACAGGGAGGTGACGAGCAGTACTTC.

The chain has TRBV6-5 and TRBJ2-1, with D possibly matching TRBD2 (7 bases). The CDR3 contains 15 residues. The V gene's germline CDR1 is MNHEY and CDR2 SVGAGI. With 7 bases removed from V and 3 bases from J, the gap between germline ends came to 16 bases. The CDR3 region has the DNA TGTGCCAGCACCGGGGGGCTATTTCGCTACAATGAGCAGTTCTTC. Residues: CASTGGLFRYNEQFF.

The V and J genes are TRBV6-4 and TRBJ2-3; 8 bases are a match to TRBD1. Per germline, CDR1 MRHNA and CDR2 SNTAGT. The CDR3 runs 15 residues. V was pared by 6 bases and J by 0 bases, with 5 bases of the junction left unmatched. The CDR3 DNA is TGTGCCAGCAGGGGGGACAGGCCGAGCACAGATACGCAGTATTTT. It encodes CASRGDRPSTDTQYF.

The genes are TRBV7-2 and TRBJ2-1, with 9 positions matching TRBD2. The CDR3 is 17 amino acids. V shed 2 bases, J shed 4 bases, and the junction held 9 bases outside the gene matches. The V gene's germline CDR1 is SGHTA and CDR2 FQGNSA. The CDR3 reads CASSLRSGLAGYNEQFF. The CDR3 bases are TGTGCCAGCAGCTTACGGTCGGGGCTAGCGGGGTACAATGAGCAGTTCTTC.

V gene TRBV12-3 or TRBV12-4 combines with J gene TRBJ2-5; D may be TRBD2 (7 bases). The CDR3 sequence is 12 residues long. The V gene lost 4 bases and the J gene lost 12 bases, with 15 bases spanning the gap. The CDR3 is CASSYTGGREYF. CDR3 nucleotide sequence: TGTGCCAGCAGTTACACCGGGGGGCGTGAGTACTTC.

This chain joins TRBV7-9 and TRBJ2-3, with 7 bases aligning to TRBD2. J gave up 6 bases and V 4 bases, and 7 bases lay outside the gene matches. The germline V gene encodes CDR1 SEHNR and CDR2 FQNEAQ (reference sequence). This CDR3 has 14 residues. The DNA for the CDR3 is TGTGCCAGCAGCTCTACGGGGGGATTGGATACGCAGTATTTT. It is translated as CASSSTGGLDTQYF.

The gene calls are TRBV18 and TRBJ1-4, with 8 bases matching TRBD1. The CDR3 is 15 amino acids. Germline lookup yields CDR1 KGHSH and CDR2 LQKENI. Trimming removed 7 bases from V and 3 bases from J; junction bases left unmatched: 7. This CDR3 is CASFGQGESNEKLFF. The CDR3 bases are TGTGCCAGCTTTGGACAGGGAGAGTCTAATGAAAAACTGTTTTTT.

This clone came up once. V and J are TRBV29-1 and TRBJ2-1; TRBD1 matches at 11 bases. Trimming removed 2 bases from V and 8 bases from J; junction bases left unmatched: 8. Germline lookup yields CDR1 SQVTM and CDR2 ANQGSEA. This CDR3 has 15 amino acids. The CDR3 sequence is CSVETPGQGEDEQFF. Here the CDR3 DNA reads TGCAGCGTTGAAACACCGGGACAGGGGGAAGATGAGCAGTTCTTC.

The V and J genes are TRBV6-5 and TRBJ1-2; the D is unclear. Trimming removed 5 bases at V and 4 bases at J, with 17 bases between. The CDR3 extends over 15 amino acids. Germline assignment: CDR1 MNHEY and CDR2 SVGAGI. The CDR3 sequence: CASSRSGGITYGYTF. The CDR3 nucleotides are TGTGCCAGCAGTAGATCAGGAGGGATCACCTATGGCTACACCTTC.

V is TRBV4-1 and J is TRBJ1-5; D perhaps matches TRBD1 (6 bases). The CDR3 is 13 residues long. V lost 0 bases, J lost 9 bases, and 9 bases lay in between. Germline V gene sequence: CDR1 MGHRA, CDR2 YSYEKL. The CDR3 reads CASSQERGGPQHF. In DNA form, the CDR3 reads TGCGCCAGCAGCCAAGAGCGAGGGGGGCCCCAGCATTTT.

This chain connects TRBV11-2 to TRBJ2-5; the D gene is possibly TRBD2 (5 bases). With 7 bases removed from V and 7 bases from J, the gap between germline ends came to 10 bases. This CDR3 region has 11 residues. Germline V gene sequence: CDR1 SGHAT, CDR2 FQNNGV. CDR3 DNA: TGTGCCAGCACCCCAGGAGGGACCCAGTACTTC. Translated, it gives CASTPGGTQYF.

This CDR3 reads CASSVSSPLLAKNIQYF. For the CDR3, the DNA is TGTGCCAGTAGTGTAAGCTCCCCGTTGCTAGCCAAAAACATTCAGTACTTC. V and J are TRBV19 and TRBJ2-4; D is ambiguous. The germline V gene encodes CDR1 LNHDA and CDR2 SQIVND (reference sequence). The CDR3 has 17 amino acids. V dropped 5 bases and J dropped 0 bases, with 17 bases sitting between them.

The chain carries TRBV5-1 and TRBJ1-6; 8 bases are shared with TRBD1. V shed 4 bases and J 10 bases; nucleotides not matched to a gene: 7. Per germline, CDR1 SGHRS and CDR2 YFSETQ. The CDR3 is 14 amino acids. The CDR3 region has the DNA TGCGCCAGCAGCGACGGGACAGGAGGATCACCCCTCCACTTT. It encodes CASSDGTGGSPLHF.

The chain couples TRBV5-4 to TRBJ1-2; D gene ambiguous. CDR1 is SGHNT, CDR2 YYREEE, per germline (reference sequence). Trimming took 4 bases from V and 8 from J, leaving 18 bases between them. This CDR3 has 14 amino acids. CDR3 DNA sequence: TGTGCCAGCAGCCTACGGGATCAGTTCCGGGGCTACACCTTC. Translation gives CASSLRDQFRGYTF. The complete variable domain, with remaining parts taken from reference TRBV5-4 and TRBJ1-2, reads ETGVTQSPTHLIKTRGQQVTLRCSSQSGHNTVSWYQQALGQGPQFIFQYYREEENGRGNFPPRFSGLQFPNYSSELNVNALELDDSALYLCASSLRDQFRGYTFGSGTRLTVV.

The rearrangement joins TRBV5-5 to TRBJ1-1; TRBD1 matches 8 bases. CDR3 length equals 18 residues. In germline, CDR1 is SGHKS, CDR2 YYEKEE (reference sequence). V lost 1 base and J lost 1; bases outside the gene matches: 12. For the CDR3, the DNA is TGTGCCAGCAGCTTGCCACCCGGGACAGGTTTTCCGAACACTGAAGCTTTCTTT. Encoded protein: CASSLPPGTGFPNTEAFF. The entire variable domain, with the rest obtained from reference TRBV5-5 and TRBJ1-1, is as follows: DAGVTQSPTHLIKTRGQQVTLRCSPISGHKSVSWYQQVLGQGPQFIFQYYEKEERGRGNFPDRFSARQFPNYSSELNVNALLLGDSALYLCASSLPPGTGFPNTEAFFGQGTRLTVV.

As for this clone: An end of the junction does not agree with germline; a read error may underlie this. The V call is TRBV7-2, the J call TRBJ2-1, with 10 bases lining up with TRBD2. CDR3 length: 15 residues. Per the germline V gene, CDR1 is SGHTA and CDR2 is FQGNSA. For the CDR3, the DNA is TGTGCCAGCACCTTACAGAGCGGGGGGGGCTATGAGCAGTTCTTC. Its protein is CASTLQSGGGYEQFF.

This chain joins TRBV2 and TRBJ2-1; the D gene is possibly TRBD2 (6 bases). CDR3 size: 18 residues. CDR1 SNHLY and CDR2 FYNNEI come from the germline V gene. Trimming took off 0 bases at V and 5 bases at J, with 20 bases between the two ends. The DNA of the CDR3 is TGTGCCAGCAGTGAAGCGTCACCCCTTCCGGGACTTAACAATGAGCAGTTCTTC. It codes for CASSEASPLPGLNNEQFF.

The V call is TRBV7-9, the J call TRBJ2-7, with D possibly being TRBD1 (5 bases). The CDR3 runs to 13 residues. In germline, CDR1 is SEHNR, CDR2 FQNEAQ (reference sequence). Trimming left V 5 bases short and J 3 bases short, with 11 bases between. As DNA, the CDR3 is TGTGCCAGCAGCCTTGACAGATACTACGAGCAGTACTTC. Translating it yields CASSLDRYYEQYF.

This chain uses TRBV25-1 with TRBJ2-3; 7 bases agree with TRBD2. The CDR3 is made up of 15 amino acids. The V and J ends lost 4 bases and 0 bases, in that order; junction bases with no gene match: 4. Germline V CDR1 and CDR2: MGHDK, SYGVNS. CDR3 in amino acids: CASSGTSASTDTQYF. The CDR3 nucleotides are TGTGCCAGCAGTGGTACTAGCGCTAGCACAGATACGCAGTATTTT.

The chain carries TRBV27 and TRBJ2-2; 7 bases align to TRBD2. This CDR3 spans 14 amino acids. V shed 7 bases and J 7 bases; nucleotides not matched to a gene: 9. The germline CDR1 and CDR2 sequences are MNHEY and SMNVEV (reference sequence). CDR3 region: CASKGGGVIGELFF. As DNA, the CDR3 is TGTGCCAGCAAGGGCGGGGGTGTAATCGGGGAGCTGTTTTTT.

The gene calls are TRBV7-8 and TRBJ1-4; possible D gene TRBD1, 6 bases. CDR3 length: 14 residues. With 5 bases removed from V and 4 bases from J, the gap between germline ends came to 11 bases. CDR1 and CDR2 from the germline V gene are SGHVS and FQNEAQ. The CDR3 DNA follows: TGTGCCAGCAGCCGGGACAAATATAATGAAAAACTGTTTTTT. Translating gives CASSRDKYNEKLFF.

This clone showed up just once. The chain recombines TRBV6-4 with TRBJ2-3; D uncertain. Per the germline V gene, CDR1 is MRHNA and CDR2 is SNTAGT. The CDR3 is 13 residues long. V lost 3 bases to trimming and J lost 0 bases, with 4 bases between them. The CDR3 spells CASSDGSTDTQYF. Here the CDR3 DNA reads TGTGCCAGCAGTGATGGCAGCACAGATACGCAGTATTTT.

In its sample, this clone was seen a few times. This chain uses TRBV7-9 with TRBJ1-1; D remains unclear. V was trimmed by 4 bases and J by 2 bases, leaving 8 bases between them. Germline-derived CDR1 and CDR2 are SEHNR and FQNEAQ (reference sequence). The CDR3 is made up of 13 amino acids. CDR3 sequence (DNA): TGTGCCAGCAGCTCCAACACCAACACTGAAGCTTTCTTT. It encodes CASSSNTNTEAFF.

This rearrangement joins TRBV7-9 to TRBJ2-7; weak D call: TRBD1 (6 bases). Per the germline V gene, CDR1 is SEHNR and CDR2 is FQNEAQ (reference sequence). The CDR3 covers 14 residues. With 5 bases removed from V and 3 bases from J, the gap between germline ends came to 14 bases. The CDR3 DNA follows: TGTGCCAGCAGCATCGGGACATCGATCTACGAGCAGTACTTC. Residues: CASSIGTSIYEQYF.

This clone showed up just once. The chain links TRBV5-1 to TRBJ2-7, with a tentative D call TRBD1 (6 bases). The CDR3 is 14 residues long. CDR1 and CDR2 (germline): SGHRS, YFSETQ. V shed 4 bases and J shed 2 bases, with 13 bases lying between them. DNA of the CDR3: TGCGCCAGCAGCGCCCAGACAGGAGCCTACGAGCAGTACTTC. As protein: CASSAQTGAYEQYF.